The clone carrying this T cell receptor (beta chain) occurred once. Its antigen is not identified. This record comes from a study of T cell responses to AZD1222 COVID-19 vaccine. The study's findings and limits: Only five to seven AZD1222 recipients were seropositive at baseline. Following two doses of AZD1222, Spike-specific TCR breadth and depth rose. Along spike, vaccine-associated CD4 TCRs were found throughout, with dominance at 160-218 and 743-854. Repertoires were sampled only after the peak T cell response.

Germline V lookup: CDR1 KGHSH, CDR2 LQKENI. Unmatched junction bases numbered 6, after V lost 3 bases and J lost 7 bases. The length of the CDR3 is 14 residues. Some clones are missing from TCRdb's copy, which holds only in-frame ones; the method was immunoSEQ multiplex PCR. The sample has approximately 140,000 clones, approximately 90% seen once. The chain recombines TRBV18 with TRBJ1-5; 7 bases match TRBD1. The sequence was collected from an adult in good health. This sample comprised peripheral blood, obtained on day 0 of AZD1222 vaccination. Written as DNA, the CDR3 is TGTGCCAGCTCACCTGGACAGGTCGTCCAGCCCCAGCATTTT. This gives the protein CASSPGQVVQPQHF. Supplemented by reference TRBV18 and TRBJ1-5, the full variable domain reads NAGVMQNPRHLVRRRGQEARLRCSPMKGHSHVYWYRQLPEEGLKFMVYLQKENIIDESGMPKERFSAEFPKEGPSILRIQQVVRGDSAAYFCASSPGQVVQPQHFGDGTRLSIL.